A single count supports the clone carrying this TCR beta chain. What it recognizes is unknown. The germline V gene encodes CDR1 SGHTA and CDR2 FQGTGA. The CDR3 contains 15 residues. Criteria for exclusion of patients were uncontrolled infection, other autoimmune disease, pregnancy or lactation. The diagnostic basis comprised clinical symptoms, serum thyroxine and TRAb, thyroid ultrasound and orbital computed tomography. The sample is drawn from a study of T cells in Graves' hyperthyroidism and ophthalmopathy. On the study more broadly: Initial diagnosis, before any treatment, was when peripheral blood was collected. Study-wide results and caveats: Stable hyperthyroidism and ophthalmopathy were separated using 13 V-J signatures.

Amplification of TCR beta CDR3 regions used RNA as the template. The HTBI set primed first-round TCR CDR3 RT-PCR. Using its own MiXCR run on the multiplex PCR reads, TCRdb lists one record per CDR3 protein. The sample has some 200,000 distinct CDR3 sequences, under 20% seen once; the top ten hold approximately 46%. This rearrangement joins TRBV7-3 to TRBJ2-3; D is uncertain. The sample taken for sequencing was blood. The receptor comes from a man in his forties or fifties with Graves' hyperthyroidism. CDR3 DNA: TGTGCTAGCTCCACCTCAATTACTAGCACAGATACGCAGTATTTT. Amino acids: CASSTSITSTDTQYF.